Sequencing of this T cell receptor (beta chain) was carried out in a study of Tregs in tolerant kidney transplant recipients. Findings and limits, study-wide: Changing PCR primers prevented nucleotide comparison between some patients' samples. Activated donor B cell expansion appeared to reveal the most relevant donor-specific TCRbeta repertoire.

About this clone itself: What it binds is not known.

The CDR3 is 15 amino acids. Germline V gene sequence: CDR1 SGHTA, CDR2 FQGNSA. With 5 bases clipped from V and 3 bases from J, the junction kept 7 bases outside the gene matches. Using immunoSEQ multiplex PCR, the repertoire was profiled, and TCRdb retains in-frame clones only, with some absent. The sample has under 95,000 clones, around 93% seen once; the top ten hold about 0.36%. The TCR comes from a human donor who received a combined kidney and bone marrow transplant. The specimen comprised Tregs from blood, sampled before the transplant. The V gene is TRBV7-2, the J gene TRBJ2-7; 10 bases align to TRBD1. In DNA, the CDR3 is TGTGCCAGCAGCCAGGACAGGGGGTTCGGCTACGAGCAGTACTTC. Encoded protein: CASSQDRGFGYEQYF.